The 26 T cell receptor beta chains presented below share a single source sample, sequenced in a study of shared clonotypes between healthy human individuals. Repertoires were generated with immunoSEQ multiplex PCR, while TCRdb's copy carries only in-frame clones and drops some. The data hold 550,000 to 850,000 clones, with roughly two thirds observed a single time. Specimen: memory CD4+ T cells sorted from blood. Indicated subset: CD45RA-negative fraction. The receptors were gathered from a woman between 25 and 40 years old in good health.

The J gene is TRBJ2-7, the V gene TRBV7-9; 13 bases line up with TRBD2. In germline, CDR1 is SEHNR, CDR2 FQNEAQ (reference sequence). With V trimmed by 7 bases and J by 5 bases, 8 bases remained unmatched. The CDR3 extends over 15 amino acids. In DNA form, the CDR3 reads TGTGCCAGCACCCGGACTAGCGGGAGTTATAACGAGCAGTACTTC. Translation gives CASTRTSGSYNEQYF.

J is TRBJ2-3 and V is TRBV30; 7 bases align to TRBD2. V lost 0 bases and J lost 5; bases outside the gene matches: 2. The CDR3 has 13 residues. Germline V gene data show CDR1 as GTSNPN and CDR2 as SVGIG (reference sequence). The CDR3 here is CAWSVQRGDTQYF. CDR3 DNA sequence: TGTGCCTGGAGTGTACAGCGGGGAGATACGCAGTATTTT.

This clone was recorded a few times. J is TRBJ2-7 and V is TRBV30, with 8 bases fitting TRBD1. The CDR3 runs to 14 residues. Germline assignment: CDR1 GTSNPN and CDR2 SVGIG (reference sequence). J lost 7 bases, V lost 0 bases, and 8 bases had no gene match. The CDR3 is CAWSVSRGPREQYF. The CDR3, as DNA: TGTGCCTGGAGTGTGAGCAGGGGGCCTAGGGAGCAGTACTTC.

Concerning this clone itself: Other DNA sequences in the same sample also yield this CDR3. The chain recombines TRBV2 with TRBJ1-2; TRBD1 matches 7 bases. The V segment lost 4 bases and the J segment 2 bases; nucleotides outside the gene matches: 1. CDR3 length equals 13 residues. Germline lookup yields CDR1 SNHLY and CDR2 FYNNEI. The CDR3 region is CASSVGGNYGYTF. CDR3 nucleotide sequence: TGTGCCAGCAGTGTAGGGGGCAACTATGGCTACACCTTC.

This chain links TRBV6-1 with TRBJ1-2, with TRBD1 matching 7 bases. Germline assignment: CDR1 MNHNS and CDR2 SASEGT. After removal of 4 bases from V and 1 base from J, the junction contained 6 bases not matched to a gene. This CDR3 comprises 15 residues. CDR3 residues: CASSGPGQLNYGYTF. DNA of the CDR3: TGTGCCAGCAGTGGACCGGGACAGCTTAACTATGGCTACACCTTC.

J is TRBJ1-2 and V is TRBV6-5; D call uncertain. Trimming shortened V by 4 bases and J by 4 bases, and 7 bases separated the two germline ends. There are 12 residues in the CDR3. Looked up from germline, CDR1 is MNHEY and CDR2 is SVGAGI. The CDR3 coding sequence is TGTGCCAGCAGTTCTAACACCTATGGCTACACCTTC. It codes for CASSSNTYGYTF.

V usage is TRBV7-9 and J usage is TRBJ1-1; 11 bases are shared with TRBD1. V lost 5 bases and J lost 5; bases outside the gene matches: 4. Per germline, CDR1 SEHNR and CDR2 FQNEAQ (reference sequence). This CDR3 spans 14 amino acids. CDR3 bases: TGTGCCAGCAGCGCCGGGACAGGGGGGACTGAAGCTTTCTTT. Amino acids: CASSAGTGGTEAFF.

The rearrangement uses TRBV6-5 and TRBJ2-7; D unclear. The germline V and J ends were trimmed by 6 bases and 2 bases, with 14 bases remaining between them. The CDR3 extends over 14 amino acids. Germline values: CDR1 MNHEY, CDR2 SVGAGI. The CDR3: CASRPLRRAYEQYF. The CDR3 DNA follows: TGTGCCAGCAGGCCCCTAAGAAGGGCCTACGAGCAGTACTTC.

This clone has more than one count but fewer than ten. V is TRBV19 and J is TRBJ2-1, with TRBD2 matching over 9 bases. The V gene's germline CDR1 is LNHDA and CDR2 SQIVND (reference sequence). With 4 bases clipped from V and 9 bases from J, the junction kept 7 bases outside the gene matches. The CDR3 has 14 amino acids. CDR3 coding DNA: TGTGCCAGTAGTAACGCGGGGCGGGAGGGTGAGCAGTTCTTC. This sequence encodes CASSNAGREGEQFF.

This clone appeared a few times. The V call is TRBV7-9, the J call TRBJ2-7; 7 nucleotides line up with TRBD2. The germline V gene encodes CDR1 SEHNR and CDR2 FQNEAQ (reference sequence). This CDR3 comprises 15 residues. The J segment lost 2 bases and the V segment lost 1 base, leaving 5 bases of the junction unmatched. The chain's CDR3 is CASSLDLGGTYEQYF. For the CDR3, the DNA is TGTGCCAGCAGCTTAGACCTGGGGGGGACCTACGAGCAGTACTTC.

The chain joins TRBV28 to TRBJ1-1; D may be TRBD1 (6 bases). The CDR3 is 17 residues long. V lost 2 bases, J lost 10 bases, and 26 bases lay in between. CDR1 MDHEN and CDR2 SYDVKM come from the germline V gene. CDR3 nucleotide sequence: TGTGCCAGCAGTTTAAGGACATCCCGAAAAAGGGGGAATGGAGCTTTCTTT. It encodes CASSLRTSRKRGNGAFF.

The chain recombines TRBV6-5 with TRBJ1-2; D remains ambiguous. Looked up from germline, CDR1 is MNHEY and CDR2 is SVGAGI. The CDR3 loop spans 15 amino acids. The V gene lost 6 bases and the J gene lost 4 bases, with 18 bases spanning the gap. CDR3 protein: CASSPNPRVGYGYTF. CDR3 bases: TGTGCCAGCAGCCCCAATCCGCGGGTGGGCTATGGCTACACCTTC.

V usage is TRBV5-1 and J usage is TRBJ1-1; a possible D gene is TRBD1 (5 bases). Germline CDR1 is SGHRS and CDR2 is YFSETQ. The CDR3 totals 15 residues. V was pared by 0 bases and J by 1 base, with 10 bases between. The CDR3 loop reads CASSLDRLTNTEAFF. In nucleotides, the CDR3 is TGCGCCAGCAGCTTGGACAGGCTGACGAACACTGAAGCTTTCTTT.

This clone was detected once. The chain uses TRBV12-5 and TRBJ2-5; D might be TRBD1 or TRBD2, each matching 5 bases. The germline V gene encodes CDR1 LGHNT and CDR2 FRNRAP. Between the trimmed V and J ends, which lost 7 bases and 1 base, there was a span of 13 bases. CDR3 length: 14 amino acids. The CDR3 region is CASAKGTAQETQYF. CDR3 sequence (DNA): TGTGCTAGTGCCAAAGGGACGGCCCAAGAGACCCAGTACTTC. Combining the CDR3 with reference TRBV12-5 and TRBJ2-5 gives the whole variable domain DARVTQTPRHKVTEMGQEVTMRCQPILGHNTVFWYRQTMMQGLELLAYFRNRAPLDDSGMPKDRFSAEMPDATLATLKIQPSEPRDSAVYFCASAKGTAQETQYFGPGTRLLVL.

This chain connects TRBV6-1 to TRBJ2-5, with TRBD1 identical over 11 bases. The V segment lost 0 bases and the J segment 6 bases; nucleotides outside the gene matches: 3. This CDR3 is built from 15 residues. CDR1 is MNHNS, CDR2 SASEGT, per germline. CDR3 amino acids: CASSEAGTGGQTQYF. CDR3 sequence (DNA): TGTGCCAGCAGTGAAGCAGGGACAGGGGGACAGACCCAGTACTTC.

Turning to this clone: Other DNA sequences of this sample code for an identical CDR3. The gene calls are TRBV11-3 and TRBJ2-1, with TRBD1 matching 11 bases. V was clipped by 0 bases and J by 4 bases; unmatched bases: 5. This CDR3 region has 17 residues. The germline CDR1 and CDR2 sequences are SGHNT and YENEEA. CDR3: CASSLDSGTGGYNEQFF. In DNA form, the CDR3 reads TGTGCCAGCAGCTTAGATTCGGGGACAGGGGGGTACAATGAGCAGTTCTTC.

Only a few counts were recorded for this clone. The chain couples TRBV19 to TRBJ1-6; D gene unclear. V lost 6 bases to trimming and J lost 11 bases, with 17 bases between them. This CDR3 region has 14 residues. In germline, CDR1 is LNHDA, CDR2 SQIVND (reference sequence). The CDR3 coding sequence is TGTGCCAGTAGCGAAATCCCGACCCAAACACCCCTCCACTTT. As protein: CASSEIPTQTPLHF.

This clone has ten or more counts. Other DNA sequences from this sample encode an identical CDR3 as well. The chain uses TRBV7-9 and TRBJ2-7; no definite D call. The CDR3 is 13 residues long. Trimming stripped 3 bases from V and 3 bases from J, with 9 bases between. Germline CDR1 is SEHNR and CDR2 is FQNEAQ (reference sequence). Here the CDR3 reads CASSLLTDYEQYF. CDR3 DNA: TGTGCCAGCAGCTTGTTGACTGACTACGAGCAGTACTTC.

The V and J genes are TRBV7-9 and TRBJ2-5; the D gene is possibly TRBD2 (5 bases). V lost 11 bases and J lost 5, with 12 bases in between. The length of the CDR3 is 11 residues. Germline CDR1 and CDR2: SEHNR and FQNEAQ (reference sequence). CDR3 region: CASGPGETQYF. DNA of the CDR3: TGTGCCTCGGGTCCGGGGGAGACCCAGTACTTC. The whole variable domain, remainder taken from reference TRBV7-9 and TRBJ2-5, is DTGVSQNPRHKITKRGQNVTFRCDPISEHNRLYWYRQTLGQGPEFLTYFQNEAQLEKSRLLSDRFSAERPKGSFSTLEIQRTEQGDSAMYLCASGPGETQYFGPGTRLLVL.

This clone has a count of ten or more. V is TRBV6-1 and J is TRBJ2-1, with D possibly TRBD1 on 6 matching bases. This CDR3 comprises 15 residues. The germline CDR1 and CDR2 sequences are MNHNS and SASEGT. The V end was cut by 4 bases, the J end by 0 bases, with 10 bases between. CDR3 loop: CASSVQGGSYNEQFF. The CDR3 nucleotides are TGTGCCAGCAGTGTACAGGGCGGCTCCTACAATGAGCAGTTCTTC.

V gene TRBV18 combines with J gene TRBJ1-4; no firm D call. V was trimmed by 2 bases and J by 4 bases, leaving 5 bases between them. The CDR3 contains 13 residues. Germline values: CDR1 KGHSH, CDR2 LQKENI. CDR3 in amino acids: CASSPMDNEKLFF. The CDR3 DNA sequence: TGTGCCAGCTCACCAATGGATAATGAAAAACTGTTTTTT.

Only a few counts were recorded for this clone. The CDR3: CASSPTTGDQPQHF. CDR3 in DNA: TGTGCCAGCTCACCAACGACAGGTGATCAGCCCCAGCATTTT. V and J are TRBV18 and TRBJ1-5, with D tentatively TRBD1 (6 bases). The V gene lost 2 bases and the J gene lost 5 bases, with 10 bases spanning the gap. The CDR3 is made up of 14 amino acids. CDR1 is KGHSH and CDR2 is LQKENI in the germline V gene.

This clone showed up just a few times. The chain employs TRBV6-6 and TRBJ2-7; TRBD1 aligns across 8 bases. The germline CDR1 and CDR2 sequences are MNHNY and SVGAGI (reference sequence). This CDR3 is 16 amino acids long. V gave up 6 bases and J gave up 3 bases; unmatched junction bases: 13. CDR3 sequence (DNA): TGTGCCAGCAGCTCCCAAAGACCGGGACAGGACTACGAGCAGTACTTC. Encoded protein: CASSSQRPGQDYEQYF.

This clone appeared a few times. This rearrangement joins TRBV19 to TRBJ1-2; possible D gene TRBD1, 5 bases. Looked up from germline, CDR1 is LNHDA and CDR2 is SQIVND (reference sequence). This CDR3 is built from 14 residues. V dropped 4 bases and J dropped 8 bases, with 17 bases sitting between them. The CDR3 region is CASSRQPGLGGYTF. CDR3 bases: TGTGCCAGTAGTAGGCAACCGGGACTCGGGGGCTACACCTTC.

With regard to this clone: Other DNA sequences within the sample encode an identical CDR3. The genes are TRBV9 and TRBJ1-3, with unresolved D. Germline CDR1 SGDLS, CDR2 YYNGEE. V was trimmed by 3 bases and J by 2 bases, leaving 6 bases between them. The CDR3 is 13 residues long. The CDR3 DNA is TGTGCCAGCAGCGGCGCGGCTGGAAACACCATATATTTT. Its protein is CASSGAAGNTIYF.

The CDR3 nucleotides are TGTGCCAGCAGCCAAGGTCTTCGGACAACCTACGAGCAGTACTTC. It specifies CASSQGLRTTYEQYF. J is TRBJ2-7 and V is TRBV14; the D gene is possibly TRBD1 (5 bases). Germline lookup yields CDR1 SGHDN and CDR2 FVKESK. The CDR3 spans 15 residues. The germline V and J ends were trimmed by 1 base and 2 bases, with 12 bases remaining between them.